The sequence of this T cell receptor beta chain was determined in a study of identical twins. Study outcomes and limitations: With beta out-of-frame sequences, excess sharing by twins was weaker.

This clonotype showed up many times. Its antigen is undetermined. With template switching, a universal primer site was added, and the cDNA carried unique molecular identifiers. TCRdb used MiXCR to reprocess the 5' RACE reads, holding one entry per CDR3 protein. The sample yields around 960,000 distinct CDR3 sequences, 9% to 15% seen once. This same sample was also part of a study on yellow fever vaccine responses in identical twins.

The source of this sequence is a woman aged 18-35 years in good health. Material: PBMCs.

The CDR3: CASSDVQGQPQHF. The CDR3 DNA follows: TGTGCCAGCAGCGATGTTCAGGGCCAGCCCCAGCATTTT. The chain has TRBV6-6 and TRBJ1-5; D might be TRBD1 (5 bases). CDR3 length equals 13 residues. V lost 6 bases and J 7 bases, leaving 13 bases between the germline ends. Germline CDR1 and CDR2: MNHNY and SVGAGI (reference sequence).